The clone carrying this T cell receptor (beta chain) was picked up one time. Here immunoSEQ multiplex PCR was the method, and the copy in TCRdb shows in-frame clones only, minus some. The repertoire includes roughly 65,000 clones, 85% to 95% of them detected once, and 0.8% to 1% sits in the top ten. These data come from a study of T cell clones after liver transplantation. Background on the study: A pre-transplant mixed lymphocyte reaction with TCRbeta sequencing defined graft-donor-reactive clones followed in post-transplant blood. Tolerant meant at least one year fully off immunosuppression without liver enzymes above twice normal.

Thawed unstimulated PBMCs were FACS-sorted by CD3, CD4 and CD8 into two populations. Here the sequenced sample was CD4+ T cells from blood, taken approximately 26 months after liver transplant. The sequence came from a human patient who received a liver transplant. Some T cells may trace back to the graft donor.

The CDR3 is CASRQRGNSPLHF. The CDR3 DNA sequence: TGTGCCAGCAGACAACGGGGCAATTCACCCCTCCACTTT. The chain couples TRBV2 to TRBJ1-6; D may be TRBD1 (5 bases). The V and J ends lost 6 bases and 7 bases respectively, with 10 bases between them. The CDR3 is 13 residues long. Germline-derived CDR1 and CDR2 are SNHLY and FYNNEI.